Each of the 8 T cell receptor beta chains below was sequenced from the same sample in a study of response to subunit inactivated influenza vaccine. A single record per CDR3 protein comes from TCRdb applying MiXCR to the RT-PCR reads. The sample has roughly 650,000 distinct CDR3 sequences, 11% to 15% seen once. The input for sequencing was PBMCs from blood, taken roughly 2 weeks before vaccination. The receptors were gathered from a man aged 50 to 59 who received an inactivated influenza vaccine.

This clonotype was seen many times. The rearrangement uses TRBV6-6 and TRBJ2-1; TRBD1 matches 8 bases. The V and J ends lost 5 bases and 8 bases, in that order; junction bases with no gene match: 11. CDR3 length equals 15 residues. CDR1 and CDR2 from the germline V gene are MNHNY and SVGAGI (reference sequence). CDR3 sequence (DNA): TGTGCCAGCAGTCCGTACTCAGGGGGCGTGTATGAGCAGTTCTTC. It is translated as CASSPYSGGVYEQFF.

This clonotype was detected a few times. The chain is built from TRBV6-1 and TRBJ2-1; D is unresolved. The CDR3 is made up of 15 amino acids. Germline V gene data show CDR1 as MNHNS and CDR2 as SASEGT. V was cut by 8 bases and J by 7 bases, with 21 bases left in between. The CDR3 nucleotides read TGTGCCAGCGAGAGGTCTAGAAACTCCAGGAATGAGCAGTTCTTC. The encoded protein is CASERSRNSRNEQFF.

This clonotype was detected ten times or more. The chain uses TRBV7-8 and TRBJ1-2, with a possible D match to TRBD1 (6 bases). Trimming cost V 4 bases and J 2 bases, with 11 bases left between them. CDR3 size: 14 residues. Germline V gene data show CDR1 as SGHVS and CDR2 as FQNEAQ. The CDR3 sequence: CASSSKTGNYGYTF. CDR3 sequence (DNA): TGTGCCAGCAGCTCGAAGACAGGAAACTATGGCTACACCTTC.

The chain uses TRBV7-8 and TRBJ1-6; D unresolved. The germline gives CDR1 SGHVS, CDR2 FQNEAQ. CDR3 length equals 15 residues. V lost 5 bases to trimming and J lost 0 bases, with 8 bases between them. The CDR3 here is CASSRADSYNSPLHF. The CDR3, as DNA: TGTGCCAGCAGCCGTGCAGACTCCTATAATTCACCCCTCCACTTT. The variable domain in full, with the rest retrieved from reference TRBV7-8 and TRBJ1-6, is GAGVSQSPRYKVAKRGQDVALRCDPISGHVSLFWYQQALGQGPEFLTYFQNEAQLDKSGLPSDRFFAERPEGSVSTLKIQRTQQEDSAVYLCASSRADSYNSPLHFGNGTRLTVT.

V usage is TRBV30 and J usage is TRBJ2-2; a weak D match, TRBD1 (6 bases). The CDR3 consists of 12 residues. V shed 6 bases and J shed 6 bases, with 11 bases lying between them. Germline CDR1 and CDR2: GTSNPN and SVGIG (reference sequence). DNA for the CDR3: TGTGCCTGTACAGGGAAAGCCGGGGAGCTGTTTTTT. This sequence encodes CACTGKAGELFF.

The chain is built from TRBV7-9 and TRBJ2-7; TRBD1 or TRBD2 may be the D gene (6 bases each). Trimming removed 1 base at V and 3 bases at J, with 10 bases between. The CDR3 has 14 residues. Germline CDR1 is SEHNR and CDR2 is FQNEAQ (reference sequence). Written as DNA, the CDR3 is TGTGCCAGCAGCTTAGAGGGGGGTTACTACGAGCAGTACTTC. It translates to CASSLEGGYYEQYF.

The chain links TRBV11-2 to TRBJ2-1; 9 positions agree with TRBD2. J lost 4 bases, V lost 5 bases, and 15 bases had no gene match. The CDR3 is made up of 18 amino acids. Per germline, CDR1 SGHAT and CDR2 FQNNGV. CDR3 in DNA: TGTGCCAGCAGCCTAAGGCGGCTAGCGGGGAGCTTTTACAATGAGCAGTTCTTC. Protein sequence: CASSLRRLAGSFYNEQFF.

This clonotype was observed a few times. This rearrangement joins TRBV6-1 to TRBJ1-5; perhaps TRBD1 as D (6 bases). The CDR3 is made up of 14 amino acids. V lost 9 bases and J 4 bases, leaving 16 bases between the germline ends. CDR1 MNHNS and CDR2 SASEGT come from the germline V gene. The CDR3 spells CASMNRGRNQPQHF. The CDR3 region has the DNA TGTGCCAGTATGAACCGGGGGCGAAATCAGCCCCAGCATTTT.